The clone carrying this T cell receptor beta chain occurred once. The germline V and J ends were trimmed by 6 bases and 5 bases, with 12 bases remaining between them. The CDR3 runs to 13 residues. Looked up from germline, CDR1 is MRHNA and CDR2 is SNTAGT. The sample belongs to a study of blood T cell repertoires in COVID-19. As for the study in general: Italy, Spain and the United States were the sources of the convalescent and acute COVID-19 samples. Sample material is recorded as cDNA or gDNA derived from T cells, B-cell-depleted T cells, or PBMCs.

As processed by the authors: Scientists estimated how many nucleated cells there were by amplifying reference gene primers. Only in-frame clones appear in the TCRdb table, and some are missing; sequencing was by immunoSEQ multiplex PCR. The V and J calls and clone size were taken over from that table, and D and trimming were inferred from the DNA. The sample has around 120,000 clones; 65% to 90% are singletons. Sequencing input: peripheral blood. The receptor's source is a man at least 80 years old with acute or convalescent COVID-19. The gene calls are TRBV6-4 and TRBJ2-3, with D unresolved. CDR3 DNA: TGTGCCAGCAGCTCGCAGCAGCGAGATACGCAGTATTTT. The encoded protein is CASSSQQRDTQYF.